Listed here are 9 T cell receptor beta chains from one sample, sequenced in a study of cytomegalovirus exposure and HLA in healthy donors. The PCR ran on 60 Vbeta and 13 Jbeta primers. Some clones are missing from TCRdb's copy, which holds only in-frame ones; the method was immunoSEQ multiplex PCR. Seen here are some 150,000 clones, approximately 60% observed once, and the top ten hold 5.5% to 9%. The sample consisted of PBMCs. The receptors come from a woman aged 55-69 years in good health and CMV-seropositive.

CDR3 bases: TGTGCCAGCAGCTTCTACAGGGCCCATGAGCAGTTCTTC. This sequence encodes CASSFYRAHEQFF. The rearrangement links TRBV7-9 to TRBJ2-1; D might be TRBD1 (6 bases). Trimming cost V 3 bases and J 8 bases, with 11 bases left between them. Germline V gene data show CDR1 as SEHNR and CDR2 as FQNEAQ (reference sequence). The CDR3 covers 13 residues.

This rearrangement joins TRBV19 to TRBJ2-7; the match to TRBD2 covers 13 bases. From germline, CDR1 is LNHDA and CDR2 SQIVND (reference sequence). V lost 3 bases, J lost 7 bases, and 6 bases stayed unmatched. CDR3 length: 15 amino acids. The CDR3 DNA follows: TGTGCCAGTAGTATCCAACTAGCGGGAGGGATTGAGCAGTACTTC. Its translation is CASSIQLAGGIEQYF.

The rearrangement joins TRBV5-1 to TRBJ1-3; TRBD1 matches at 8 bases. The CDR3 runs 15 residues. Trimming took 4 bases from V and 1 from J; bases not matched to a gene: 4. Germline CDR1 reads SGHRS; CDR2 reads YFSETQ. CDR3 nucleotide sequence: TGCGCCAGCAGCCCGACAGGGGTATCTGGAAACACCATATATTTT. Translation: CASSPTGVSGNTIYF.

The CDR3, as DNA: TGCGCCAGCAGCGCCGGACAAGCTGAAGCTTTCTTT. Its protein product is CASSAGQAEAFF. The chain recombines TRBV5-1 with TRBJ1-1; D is possibly TRBD1 (5 bases). Looked up from germline, CDR1 is SGHRS and CDR2 is YFSETQ. The V gene lost 4 bases and the J gene lost 6 bases, with 10 bases spanning the gap. This CDR3 spans 12 amino acids.

This clone is a singleton in its sample. This chain connects TRBV19 to TRBJ1-2; 7 bases are a match to TRBD1. This CDR3 has 13 residues. The junction had 5 bases not matched to a gene; V was cut back by 5 bases and J by 5 bases. CDR1 and CDR2 (germline): LNHDA, SQIVND (reference sequence). Here the CDR3 reads CASSPRDSYGYTF. CDR3 in DNA: TGTGCCAGTAGTCCCCGGGACAGTTATGGCTACACCTTC.

The rearrangement uses TRBV5-1 and TRBJ1-3; maybe TRBD1 (6 bases). Per germline, CDR1 SGHRS and CDR2 YFSETQ. The CDR3 runs 15 residues. The V end lost 4 bases, the J end lost 0 bases, and 11 bases lay between the germline ends. In DNA, the CDR3 is TGCGCCAGCAGCCCCGGACAGTCCTCTGGAAACACCATATATTTT. Translation: CASSPGQSSGNTIYF.

This clone was seen just once. This chain uses TRBV5-1 with TRBJ1-3; no definite D call. Per the germline V gene, CDR1 is SGHRS and CDR2 is YFSETQ. Trimming pared 7 bases from V and 0 bases from J, leaving 14 bases between. The CDR3 runs 15 residues. CDR3 coding DNA: TGCGCCAGCCGCCCCTCGGGTCTCTCTGGAAACACCATATATTTT. Protein sequence: CASRPSGLSGNTIYF.

The chain is built from TRBV21-1 and TRBJ1-1; the listed D gene, TRBD1, was not tested against the DNA. TRBV21-1 is termed a pseudogene. CDR3 length equals 13 residues. The CDR3 coding sequence is TGTGCCACTAGACAGGACCACGACACTGAAGCTTTCTTT. Its protein is CATRQDHDTEAFF.

This clone has more than one count but fewer than ten. This rearrangement joins TRBV19 to TRBJ2-3; 7 bases agree with TRBD1. CDR3 length: 14 residues. The V gene's germline CDR1 is LNHDA and CDR2 SQIVND (reference sequence). The trim removed 7 bases at V and 2 bases at J, leaving 6 bases unmatched. The CDR3 DNA is TGTGCCAGTACTCCGGACAGGTCCACAGATACGCAGTATTTT. Residues: CASTPDRSTDTQYF.